A selection of T cell receptor beta chains follows, all from one sample in a study of blood T cell repertoires in COVID-19. TCRdb's copy holds only in-frame clones and misses some; the assay was immunoSEQ multiplex PCR. The table records 200,000 to 250,000 clones, about 80% of them present only once. Material: peripheral blood. The receptors stem from a woman in her sixties or seventies with acute or convalescent COVID-19. The CDR3 runs from the conserved cysteine through the conserved F or W. The D gene is left open where the match is weak. Clone size is stated in some rows and not others, as once, few, many or a class when expanded.

clone_size,d_call,j_call,v_call,cdr3_aa,cdr3_nt
NA,NA,TRBJ2-7,TRBV6-1,CASSEPSEQYF,TGTGCCAGCAGTGAACCATCCGAGCAGTACTTC
once,NA,TRBJ2-1,TRBV12-3/TRBV12-4,CASSRTNNEQFF,TGTGCCAGCAGCAGAACCAACAATGAGCAGTTCTTC
NA,NA,TRBJ1-3,TRBV7-6,CASSLTVPSGNTIYF,TGTGCCAGCAGCTTGACAGTCCCCTCTGGAAACACCATATATTTT
NA,TRBD1,TRBJ2-1,TRBV5-1,CASSLGVTGGNNEQFF,TGCGCCAGCAGCTTGGGGGTCACAGGGGGAAACAATGAGCAGTTCTTC
NA,NA,TRBJ2-6,TRBV5-4,CASSSLGNVLTF,TGTGCCAGCAGCTCCCTCGGCAACGTCCTGACTTTC
NA,TRBD1,TRBJ1-1,TRBV19,CASSLRQGTTEAFF,TGTGCCAGTAGTCTAAGACAGGGGACCACTGAAGCTTTCTTT
NA,NA,TRBJ2-1,TRBV9,CASSVAPMSPGVEQFF,TGTGCCAGCAGCGTAGCCCCCATGAGTCCCGGGGTTGAGCAGTTCTTC
NA,TRBD1,TRBJ1-1,TRBV3-1/TRBV3-2,CASRQGNTEAFF,TGTGCCAGCCGACAGGGGAACACTGAAGCTTTCTTT
NA,NA,TRBJ1-2,TRBV6-2/TRBV6-3,CASSYFGDGNYGYTF,TGTGCCAGCAGTTATTTCGGGGATGGGAACTATGGCTACACCTTC
NA,NA,TRBJ2-7,TRBV9,CASSPRGVPPYEQYF,TGTGCCAGCAGCCCTCGCGGTGTGCCTCCCTACGAGCAGTACTTC
NA,TRBD1,TRBJ1-2,TRBV19,CASSIGTGSYGYTF,TGTGCCAGTAGTATTGGGACAGGGAGCTATGGCTACACCTTC
NA,TRBD2,TRBJ2-7,TRBV7-2,CASTVAGGMSSYEQYF,TGTGCCAGCACCGTAGCGGGGGGGATGAGCTCCTACGAGCAGTACTTC
few,NA,TRBJ1-6,TRBV29-1,CSVSIAGGPPLHF,TGCAGCGTTTCAATAGCGGGGGGGCCACCCCTCCACTTT
NA,NA,TRBJ1-3,TRBV13,CASSIPRGFSGNTIYF,TGTGCCAGCAGCATCCCCAGGGGATTTTCTGGAAACACCATATATTTT
NA,TRBD1,TRBJ2-1,TRBV27,CASSLWRGQGLYNEQFF,TGTGCCAGCAGTTTATGGAGAGGACAGGGGCTCTACAATGAGCAGTTCTTC
few,NA,TRBJ1-1,TRBV5-1,CASSFGQNTEAFF,TGCGCCAGCAGCTTCGGACAGAACACTGAAGCTTTCTTT
NA,TRBD1,TRBJ1-2,TRBV29-1,CSAGQEYYGYTF,TGCAGCGCGGGACAGGAGTACTATGGCTACACCTTC
NA,TRBD1,TRBJ2-7,TRBV5-6,CASSLGTGDLTYEQYF,TGTGCCAGCAGCTTGGGGACAGGGGACCTTACCTACGAGCAGTACTTC
few,TRBD1,TRBJ1-1,TRBV5-1,CASSSGTGIMNTEAFF,TGCGCCAGCAGCTCCGGGACAGGTATCATGAACACTGAAGCTTTCTTT
NA,TRBD2,TRBJ2-2,TRBV11-2,CASSFNPGGAGELFF,TGTGCCAGCAGCTTTAACCCGGGGGGGGCCGGGGAGCTGTTTTTT
NA,NA,TRBJ1-2,TRBV28,CASSPGQAHYGYTF,TGTGCCAGCAGCCCGGGACAAGCTCACTATGGCTACACCTTC
NA,NA,TRBJ1-1,TRBV3-1/TRBV3-2,CASSQDLLSEAFF,TGTGCCAGCAGCCAAGATCTCCTCTCTGAAGCTTTCTTT
few,NA,TRBJ1-2,TRBV30,CAWSDGGAYGYTF,TGTGCCTGGAGTGATGGGGGCGCCTATGGCTACACCTTC
NA,NA,TRBJ1-1,TRBV6-2/TRBV6-3,CASSYSKGHWGTEAFF,TGTGCCAGCAGTTATAGTAAGGGACATTGGGGCACTGAAGCTTTCTTT
NA,NA,TRBJ1-3,TRBV29-1,CSPAGGFGGNTIYF,TGCAGCCCCGCGGGGGGTTTCGGAGGAAACACCATATATTTT
NA,TRBD1,TRBJ2-5,TRBV5-6,CASSLYLTGEPETQYF,TGTGCCAGCAGCTTGTATCTTACAGGGGAACCCGAAACCCAGTACTTC
NA,NA,TRBJ1-2,TRBV7-9,CASSLADIGGGYTF,TGTGCCAGCAGCTTAGCCGACATCGGGGGAGGCTACACCTTC
NA,TRBD2,TRBJ2-7,TRBV20-1,CSASPLPGTSGGAAYEQYF,TGCAGTGCTAGTCCCCTCCCCGGGACTAGCGGGGGGGCCGCCTACGAGCAGTACTTC
NA,TRBD1,TRBJ2-6,TRBV3-1/TRBV3-2,CASSQGDRGLGANVLTF,TGTGCCAGCAGCCAAGGGGACAGGGGCCTTGGGGCCAACGTCCTGACTTTC
once,NA,TRBJ1-2,TRBV3-1/TRBV3-2,CASSQGPGTRGSYTF,TGTGCCAGCAGCCAAGGCCCCGGGACGCGGGGGAGCTACACCTTC
NA,NA,TRBJ1-1,TRBV6-6,CASSYSRVEAFF,TGTGCCAGCAGTTACTCGAGGGTCGAAGCTTTCTTT
NA,TRBD2,TRBJ2-3,TRBV6-5,CASKIAGDTDTQYF,TGTGCCAGCAAAATAGCGGGGGACACAGATACGCAGTATTTT
NA,NA,TRBJ1-2,TRBV6-1,CASSEILGQAYGYTF,TGTGCCAGCAGTGAAATATTGGGACAAGCTTATGGCTACACCTTC
NA,NA,TRBJ2-3,TRBV5-1,CASSLSVDHTDTQYF,TGCGCCAGCAGCTTGTCGGTAGATCACACAGATACGCAGTATTTT
NA,NA,TRBJ2-7,TRBV10-3,CAISEQTGKTYEQYF,TGTGCCATCAGTGAGCAAACCGGGAAAACCTACGAGCAGTACTTC
NA,TRBD1,TRBJ2-6,TRBV2,CASSEGPGGASGANVLTF,TGTGCCAGCAGTGAAGGGCCAGGGGGCGCCTCTGGGGCCAACGTCCTGACTTTC
NA,TRBD2,TRBJ2-3,TRBV7-9,CASSPMTSGGTDTQYF,TGTGCCAGCAGCCCCATGACTAGCGGGGGTACAGATACGCAGTATTTT
NA,TRBD1,TRBJ2-2,TRBV27,CASSSLTGGFNGELFF,TGTGCCAGCAGTTCCCTGACAGGGGGCTTTAACGGGGAGCTGTTTTTT
NA,NA,TRBJ1-2,TRBV5-4,CASSLEGSGGLSGYTF,TGTGCCAGCAGCTTGGAAGGATCCGGGGGTCTATCTGGCTACACCTTC
few,NA,TRBJ1-5,TRBV7-2,CASSPGVYGSQPQHF,TGTGCCAGCAGCCCAGGGGTTTATGGTTCTCAGCCCCAGCATTTT
NA,TRBD1,TRBJ1-5,TRBV19,CASSTRDSSGNQPQHF,TGTGCCAGTAGTACTCGGGACAGTAGCGGCAATCAGCCCCAGCATTTT
NA,NA,TRBJ1-1,TRBV19,CASSSPWQMNTEAFF,TGTGCCAGTAGTAGCCCGTGGCAGATGAACACTGAAGCTTTCTTT
NA,NA,TRBJ1-1,TRBV7-3,CASSLTGLPNTEAFF,TGTGCCAGCAGCTTAACGGGACTTCCGAACACTGAAGCTTTCTTT
NA,NA,TRBJ1-1,TRBV4-3,CASSQGRLGATDRNTEAFF,TGCGCCAGCAGCCAAGGAAGGCTAGGGGCAACTGATCGGAACACTGAAGCTTTCTTT
NA,TRBD1,TRBJ1-2,TRBV5-8,CASRGTGTGIYGYTF,TGTGCCAGCAGGGGAACCGGGACAGGGATCTATGGCTACACCTTC
NA,TRBD2,TRBJ2-7,TRBV6-1,CASSEEGGGAYEQYF,TGTGCCAGCAGTGAAGAGGGCGGGGGGGCCTACGAGCAGTACTTC
few,NA,TRBJ1-1,TRBV2,CASSLTQGYTEAFF,TGTGCCAGCAGTTTAACACAGGGATATACTGAAGCTTTCTTT
NA,NA,TRBJ1-2,TRBV7-2,CASSLEAGPAVTF,TGTGCCAGCAGCTTAGAGGCGGGACCCGCCGTCACCTTC
NA,TRBD1,TRBJ1-2,TRBV4-2,CASSRDRQANYGYTF,TGTGCCAGCAGCCGGGACAGGCAAGCTAACTATGGCTACACCTTC